Below are 30 T cell receptor beta chains sequenced from a single sample in a study of cytotoxic CD8 clonotypes in ibrutinib-treated CLL. Generated by immunoSEQ multiplex PCR, the TCRdb table keeps only in-frame clones and is missing some. The sample shows under 150,000 clones, around 80% of them seen only once. Specimen: PBMCs, collected after 24 months of ibrutinib treatment. The receptors shown here come from a human donor with chronic lymphocytic leukemia.

The chain has TRBV7-2 and TRBJ2-3; D not resolved. Trimming took off 7 bases at V and 1 base at J, with 9 bases between the two ends. The CDR3 consists of 13 residues. Germline-derived CDR1 and CDR2 are SGHTA and FQGNSA. The CDR3 sequence is CASTGRRTDTQYF. The CDR3 nucleotides are TGTGCCAGCACCGGACGGCGCACAGATACGCAGTATTTT.

The rearrangement joins TRBV6-5 to TRBJ2-7; D remains unclear. Deletions cut 5 bases from V and 1 base from J, with 9 bases between. The germline V gene has CDR1 MNHEY and CDR2 SVGAGI. This CDR3 contains 13 residues. CDR3: CASSRAGSYEQYF. The CDR3 region has the DNA TGTGCCAGCAGTCGAGCAGGATCCTACGAGCAGTACTTC.

V usage is TRBV28 and J usage is TRBJ2-3, with D unresolved. V dropped 1 base and J dropped 5 bases, with 4 bases sitting between them. The CDR3 runs 12 residues. Germline-derived CDR1 and CDR2 are MDHEN and SYDVKM. The CDR3, as DNA: TGTGCCAGCAGTTTATCGGGAGATACGCAGTATTTT. It encodes CASSLSGDTQYF.

V usage is TRBV9 and J usage is TRBJ2-1, with no clear D. V lost 0 bases, J lost 6 bases, and 10 bases lay in between. CDR1 SGDLS and CDR2 YYNGEE come from the germline V gene. This CDR3 region has 14 residues. The CDR3 loop is CASSVGTAPNEQFF. DNA for the CDR3: TGTGCCAGCAGCGTAGGTACAGCCCCCAATGAGCAGTTCTTC. Together with reference TRBV9 and TRBJ2-1, the CDR3 gives the full variable domain: DSGVTQTPKHLITATGQRVTLRCSPRSGDLSVYWYQQSLDQGLQFLIQYYNGEERAKGNILERFSAQQFPDLHSELNLSSLELGDSALYFCASSVGTAPNEQFFGPGTRLTVL.

This clone was seen only once. V gene TRBV11-2 combines with J gene TRBJ1-4; D might be TRBD1 (5 bases). CDR3 length equals 15 residues. Trimming removed 1 base from V and 4 bases from J, with 10 bases in between. Germline CDR1 and CDR2: SGHAT and FQNNGV. As DNA, the CDR3 is TGTGCCAGCAGCTTAGGGTCAGGGTATAATGAAAAACTGTTTTTT. Translating it yields CASSLGSGYNEKLFF.

This chain connects TRBV10-3 to TRBJ1-1; 7 positions match TRBD1. The CDR3 totals 14 residues. The junction had 8 bases not matched to a gene; V was cut back by 3 bases and J by 7 bases. The germline V gene has CDR1 ENHRY and CDR2 SYGVKD. The chain's CDR3 is CAISDPAGGDEAFF. Written as DNA, the CDR3 is TGTGCCATCAGTGATCCGGCAGGGGGTGATGAAGCTTTCTTT.

The chain recombines TRBV28 with TRBJ2-2, with D perhaps TRBD1 (5 bases). The germline V gene encodes CDR1 MDHEN and CDR2 SYDVKM. The CDR3 consists of 12 residues. V was shortened by 8 bases and J by 6 bases, with 10 bases between the two germline ends. The chain's CDR3 is CASLEGAGELFF. The CDR3 coding sequence is TGTGCCAGCTTGGAAGGGGCCGGGGAGCTGTTTTTT.

This rearrangement joins TRBV4-3 to TRBJ2-7; D possibly corresponds to TRBD2 (5 bases). Looked up from germline, CDR1 is LGHNA and CDR2 is YSLEER. V shed 0 bases and J shed 1 base, with 10 bases lying between them. This CDR3 contains 15 residues. The chain's CDR3 is CASSQDRGFSYEQYF. CDR3 in DNA: TGCGCCAGCAGCCAAGATCGCGGGTTTTCCTACGAGCAGTACTTC.

The chain recombines TRBV28 with TRBJ1-5, with unresolved D. The CDR3 runs 16 residues. V shed 6 bases and J shed 0 bases, with 15 bases lying between them. CDR1 and CDR2 from the germline V gene are MDHEN and SYDVKM. CDR3 nucleotide sequence: TGTGCCAGCAGGGTAGGTCTCCTGATTAGCAATCAGCCCCAGCATTTT. Protein sequence: CASRVGLLISNQPQHF.

V and J are TRBV4-1 and TRBJ1-1; D may be TRBD1 (6 bases). The CDR3 sequence is 14 residues long. Germline V gene sequence: CDR1 MGHRA, CDR2 YSYEKL. The V end was cut by 3 bases, the J end by 4 bases, with 12 bases between. CDR3 coding DNA: TGCGCCAGCAGCCACGGCAAGGGGGGCACTGAAGCTTTCTTT. Protein: CASSHGKGGTEAFF.

This chain links TRBV27 with TRBJ1-5; the D is unclear. The V gene lost 6 bases and the J gene lost 1 base, with 13 bases spanning the gap. The length of the CDR3 is 15 residues. Germline V gene data show CDR1 as MNHEY and CDR2 as SMNVEV (reference sequence). DNA for the CDR3: TGTGCCAGCAGGCCTGCTGGGTGGAGCAATCAGCCCCAGCATTTT. This sequence encodes CASRPAGWSNQPQHF.

V and J are TRBV7-9 and TRBJ1-2; D remains ambiguous. V gave up 5 bases and J gave up 2 bases, with 18 bases separating them. CDR3 length: 16 amino acids. Germline-derived CDR1 and CDR2 are SEHNR and FQNEAQ (reference sequence). The CDR3 sequence is CASSLKTGRVNYGYTF. Written as DNA, the CDR3 is TGTGCCAGCAGCCTAAAAACCGGTAGGGTCAACTATGGCTACACCTTC.

This clone was observed a single time. The chain carries TRBV5-1 and TRBJ2-2, with a weak D call TRBD1 (5 bases). V was cut by 0 bases and J by 0 bases, with 9 bases left in between. Germline V CDR1 and CDR2: SGHRS, YFSETQ. The CDR3 sequence is 16 residues long. The CDR3 protein is CASSLEGIANTGELFF. CDR3 in DNA: TGCGCCAGCAGCTTGGAGGGGATCGCGAACACCGGGGAGCTGTTTTTT. Combining the CDR3 with reference TRBV5-1 and TRBJ2-2 gives the whole variable domain KAGVTQTPRYLIKTRGQQVTLSCSPISGHRSVSWYQQTPGQGLQFLFEYFSETQRNKGNFPGRFSGRQFSNSRSEMNVSTLELGDSALYLCASSLEGIANTGELFFGEGSRLTVL.

This clone came up a few times. CDR3 DNA sequence: TGTGCCAGTAGTAGGAGGGGAAATTCACCCCTCCACTTT. It translates to CASSRRGNSPLHF. The chain couples TRBV19 to TRBJ1-6; possible D gene TRBD1, 5 bases. The CDR3 covers 13 residues. V was pared by 4 bases and J by 7 bases, with 8 bases between. The germline CDR1 and CDR2 sequences are LNHDA and SQIVND (reference sequence). The full variable domain, its missing parts supplied by reference TRBV19 and TRBJ1-6, is DGGITQSPKYLFRKEGQNVTLSCEQNLNHDAMYWYRQDPGQGLRLIYYSQIVNDFQKGDIAEGYSVSREKKESFPLTVTSAQKNPTAFYLCASSRRGNSPLHFGNGTRLTVT.

The J gene is TRBJ2-2, the V gene TRBV5-1; 10 positions match TRBD1. The CDR3 is made up of 15 amino acids. Germline CDR1 is SGHRS and CDR2 is YFSETQ. Trimming cost V 3 bases and J 2 bases; bases outside gene matches: 1. The CDR3 sequence is CASSWTGGNTGELFF. The CDR3 DNA sequence: TGCGCCAGCAGCTGGACAGGGGGAAACACCGGGGAGCTGTTTTTT.

The rearrangement links TRBV2 to TRBJ2-3; possible D gene TRBD1, 5 bases. The length of the CDR3 is 13 residues. V was shortened by 7 bases and J by 4 bases, with 12 bases between the two germline ends. Per the germline V gene, CDR1 is SNHLY and CDR2 is FYNNEI. DNA of the CDR3: TGTGCCAGCACCAAGATGGGGCCAGATACGCAGTATTTT. Its translation is CASTKMGPDTQYF. Combining the CDR3 with reference TRBV2 and TRBJ2-3 gives the whole variable domain EPEVTQTPSHQVTQMGQEVILRCVPISNHLYFYWYRQILGQKVEFLVSFYNNEISEKSEIFDDQFSVERPDGSNFTLKIRSTKLEDSAMYFCASTKMGPDTQYFGPGTRLTVL.

The chain recombines TRBV7-6 with TRBJ2-7; tentative D call: TRBD1 (5 bases). Trimming removed 4 bases at V and 3 bases at J, with 13 bases between. CDR1 is SGHVS and CDR2 is FNYEAQ in the germline V gene. The CDR3 has 14 amino acids. This CDR3 is CASSSTNQGYEQYF. CDR3 in DNA: TGTGCCAGCAGCTCAACCAACCAGGGCTACGAGCAGTACTTC. The full variable domain, in which reference TRBV7-6 and TRBJ2-7 provide the parts outside the CDR3, is GAGVSQSPRYKVTKRGQDVALRCDPISGHVSLYWYRQALGQGPEFLTYFNYEAQQDKSGLPNDRFSAERPEGSISTLTIQRTEQRDSAMYRCASSSTNQGYEQYFGPGTRLTVT.

This chain links TRBV19 with TRBJ2-7; the D call may be TRBD1 or TRBD2 (6 bases each). This CDR3 contains 16 residues. Germline lookup yields CDR1 LNHDA and CDR2 SQIVND (reference sequence). Trimming removed 6 bases at V and 3 bases at J, with 21 bases between. The CDR3 DNA sequence: TGTGCCAGTAGCGGCCTGGGGGGCAGGGGAAGCTACGAGCAGTACTTC. Its translation is CASSGLGGRGSYEQYF.

This clone is a singleton in its sample. The chain is built from TRBV6-1 and TRBJ1-5; tentatively, D is TRBD1 (6 bases). The CDR3 is 14 amino acids. The V gene's germline CDR1 is MNHNS and CDR2 SASEGT. V was pared by 10 bases and J by 4 bases, with 17 bases between. The CDR3 bases are TGTGCCACGGGGGGGCAGGGTAGAAATCAGCCCCAGCATTTT. Translation: CATGGQGRNQPQHF.

This chain connects TRBV6-5 to TRBJ1-5, with TRBD1 identical over 8 bases. Germline lookup yields CDR1 MNHEY and CDR2 SVGAGI. The trim removed 6 bases at V and 2 bases at J, leaving 6 bases unmatched. The CDR3 spans 15 residues. The chain's CDR3 is CASRKQGAGNQPQHF. CDR3 DNA: TGTGCCAGCAGGAAGCAGGGGGCGGGCAATCAGCCCCAGCATTTT.

V and J are TRBV7-2 and TRBJ1-2; 9 positions agree with TRBD1. The V and J ends lost 5 bases and 7 bases, in that order; junction bases with no gene match: 8. CDR3 length: 14 residues. Germline values: CDR1 SGHTA, CDR2 FQGNSA. The CDR3 coding sequence is TGTGCCAGCAGCCCAGAGACAGGGGGACTTGGCTACACCTTC. It translates to CASSPETGGLGYTF. The full variable domain, in which reference TRBV7-2 and TRBJ1-2 provide the parts outside the CDR3, is GAGVSQSPSNKVTEKGKDVELRCDPISGHTALYWYRQSLGQGLEFLIYFQGNSAPDKSGLPSDRFSAERTGGSVSTLTIQRTQQEDSAVYLCASSPETGGLGYTFGSGTRLTVV.

On this clone: The junction departs from the called germline gene at one end, perhaps through a read error. The V call is TRBV18, the J call TRBJ2-7; the match to TRBD1 covers 8 bases. This CDR3 has 14 amino acids. In germline, CDR1 is KGHSH, CDR2 LQKENI. The CDR3 spells CASSPRQGSYEQYF. The CDR3 DNA follows: TGTGCCAGCTCGCCACGACAGGGGAGCTACGAGCAGTACTTC.

The J gene is TRBJ2-3, the V gene TRBV5-4, with a weak D call TRBD2 (6 bases). Trimming stripped 2 bases from V and 0 bases from J, with 16 bases between. The CDR3 loop spans 17 amino acids. CDR1 is SGHNT and CDR2 is YYREEE in the germline V gene (reference sequence). CDR3 sequence (DNA): TGTGCCAGCAGCTTTCGTGTACGGGGGACTAGCACAGATACGCAGTATTTT. Residues: CASSFRVRGTSTDTQYF.

The chain has TRBV19 and TRBJ2-2; no clear D. This CDR3 has 14 residues. Germline CDR1 LNHDA, CDR2 SQIVND (reference sequence). V was trimmed by 3 bases and J by 1 base, leaving 6 bases between them. CDR3 residues: CASSMAGNTGELFF. DNA for the CDR3: TGTGCCAGTAGTATGGCAGGGAACACCGGGGAGCTGTTTTTT.

The chain links TRBV7-9 to TRBJ2-5; 12 bases match TRBD2. The CDR3 contains 15 residues. V was clipped by 4 bases and J by 4 bases; unmatched bases: 4. The germline CDR1 and CDR2 sequences are SEHNR and FQNEAQ (reference sequence). The CDR3 sequence: CASSSRLAGVETQYF. As DNA, the CDR3 is TGTGCCAGCAGCTCCCGACTAGCGGGGGTAGAGACCCAGTACTTC.

This clone was seen once. The chain employs TRBV9 and TRBJ2-1; 9 bases are a match to TRBD1. Germline-derived CDR1 and CDR2 are SGDLS and YYNGEE. The CDR3 is made up of 19 amino acids. The J segment lost 3 bases and the V segment lost 4 bases, leaving 17 bases of the junction unmatched. The chain's CDR3 is CASSTGTGLRGSNYNEQFF. The CDR3 region has the DNA TGTGCCAGCAGCACGGGGACAGGGCTGAGGGGGTCGAACTACAATGAGCAGTTCTTC.

The chain couples TRBV9 to TRBJ2-7; no clear D gene. This CDR3 has 13 residues. Germline V lookup: CDR1 SGDLS, CDR2 YYNGEE. Trimming pared 0 bases from V and 6 bases from J, leaving 10 bases between. CDR3 loop: CASSVVPQREQYF. CDR3 coding DNA: TGTGCCAGCAGCGTAGTTCCCCAACGCGAGCAGTACTTC.

This chain links TRBV30 with TRBJ1-2; possible D gene TRBD1, 6 bases. CDR3 length equals 15 residues. Germline-derived CDR1 and CDR2 are GTSNPN and SVGIG (reference sequence). With 2 bases removed from V and 4 bases from J, the gap between germline ends came to 17 bases. CDR3 sequence: CAWSRNVWGAYGYTF. The CDR3 nucleotides are TGTGCCTGGAGTAGGAACGTCTGGGGGGCCTATGGCTACACCTTC.

This chain links TRBV7-9 with TRBJ2-7; TRBD1 matches at 7 bases. V dropped 3 bases and J dropped 5; count of bases not matched to a gene: 10. Germline loops: CDR1 SEHNR, CDR2 FQNEAQ (reference sequence). The CDR3 totals 15 residues. CDR3 loop: CASSFGDRREDEQYF. The CDR3 region has the DNA TGTGCCAGCAGCTTCGGGGACAGACGCGAGGACGAGCAGTACTTC.

The V and J genes are TRBV6-6 and TRBJ1-6, with 7 bases aligning to TRBD1. The CDR3 has 14 residues. The V gene's germline CDR1 is MNHNY and CDR2 SVGAGI (reference sequence). J was trimmed by 5 bases and V by 4 bases; bases with no gene match: 2. The CDR3 is CASSLGQHNSPLHF. CDR3 nucleotides: TGTGCCAGCAGTTTGGGACAGCATAATTCACCCCTCCACTTT.